Below, 29 T cell receptor beta chains from the same sample are listed, as sequenced in a study of T-cell reconstitution after alpha-beta-depleted transplantation in children. Library preparation (for TCRbeta) was performed with unique molecular identifiers. MiXCR was run by TCRdb on the PCR reads, yielding one entry per CDR3 protein. The sample yields 200,000 to 250,000 distinct CDR3 sequences, approximately 8.4% seen once. Here the sequenced sample was PBMCs, mostly from graft donor cells, taken 360 days after TCRalphabeta/CD19-depleted stem cell transplant. The origin of the receptors is a male patient aged 2-15 years who had a stem cell transplant for acute myeloid leukemia, so the T cells may come from the graft donor.

The chain recombines TRBV12-3 or TRBV12-4 with TRBJ2-1; D perhaps matches TRBD1 (5 bases). This CDR3 contains 16 residues. V gave up 6 bases and J gave up 0 bases, with 15 bases separating them. In nucleotides, the CDR3 is TGTGCCAGCAGCCATCCTGGGGCTAGCTCCTACAATGAGCAGTTCTTC. Translating it yields CASSHPGASSYNEQFF.

This clonotype has a handful of counts. The chain uses TRBV6-5 and TRBJ1-1, with 7 bases aligning to TRBD1. Germline CDR1 is MNHEY and CDR2 is SVGAGI. V trimming: 0 bases; J trimming: 2 bases; junction bases outside the gene matches: 6. The CDR3 extends over 16 amino acids. The CDR3, as DNA: TGTGCCAGCAGTTACTCTGGGACAGTAATCAACACTGAAGCTTTCTTT. Translating gives CASSYSGTVINTEAFF.

This clonotype has at least ten counts. The gene calls are TRBV7-3 and TRBJ2-1; TRBD2 aligns across 8 bases. Per the germline V gene, CDR1 is SGHTA and CDR2 is FQGTGA. V gave up 1 base and J gave up 6 bases; unmatched junction bases: 8. This CDR3 has 16 residues. The CDR3 DNA reads TGTGCCAGCAGCTTAATCTGGCGGGAGGCCATCAATGAGCAGTTCTTC. It codes for CASSLIWREAINEQFF.

This chain connects TRBV12-3 or TRBV12-4 to TRBJ1-3; no clear D gene. The V end was cut by 3 bases, the J end by 9 bases, with 15 bases between. CDR3 length: 14 residues. For the CDR3, the DNA is TGTGCCAGCAGTTTTTCGGGCCGATCAGGCACCATATATTTT. Translation gives CASSFSGRSGTIYF.

The chain couples TRBV6-2 or TRBV6-3 to TRBJ2-7, with 8 bases fitting TRBD1. CDR1 is MNHEY and CDR2 is SVGEGT in the germline V gene. This CDR3 comprises 14 residues. The ends lost 6 bases at V and 0 bases at J; junction bases unmatched: 4. CDR3: CASRRTGSSYEQYF. CDR3 bases: TGTGCCAGCAGACGGACAGGGAGCTCCTACGAGCAGTACTTC.

This clonotype was observed a handful of times. V usage is TRBV4-2 and J usage is TRBJ2-3; D might be TRBD1 or TRBD2, each matching 5 bases. The CDR3 has 14 residues. Germline-derived CDR1 and CDR2 are LGHNA and YNFKEQ. The V gene lost 6 bases and the J gene lost 2 bases, with 12 bases spanning the gap. CDR3 residues: CASRRAGLTDTQYF. The CDR3 bases are TGTGCCAGCAGGAGGGCAGGGCTCACAGATACGCAGTATTTT.

This clonotype appeared a single time. The chain recombines TRBV5-1 with TRBJ2-5; a possible D gene is TRBD2 (7 bases). This CDR3 is built from 14 residues. Looked up from germline, CDR1 is SGHRS and CDR2 is YFSETQ. Between the trimmed V and J ends, which lost 4 bases and 6 bases, there was a span of 16 bases. CDR3 nucleotide sequence: TGCGCCAGCAGCCCGACCGGGGGGCTAAAGACCCAGTACTTC. Amino acid sequence: CASSPTGGLKTQYF.

The chain recombines TRBV14 with TRBJ1-2; D gene unclear. The V end lost 2 bases, the J end lost 2 bases, and 3 bases lay between the germline ends. Per the germline V gene, CDR1 is SGHDN and CDR2 is FVKESK. CDR3 length equals 12 residues. DNA of the CDR3: TGTGCCAGCAGCCAACGGAACTATGGCTACACCTTC. Its protein is CASSQRNYGYTF.

This clonotype has more than one count but fewer than ten. This sequence joins TRBV5-8 and TRBJ1-1; unclear D gene. Trimming removed 5 bases from V and 0 bases from J, with 11 bases in between. This CDR3 region has 14 residues. The germline CDR1 and CDR2 sequences are SGHTS and YDEGEE. The CDR3 loop reads CASSRRFMNTEAFF. In DNA form, the CDR3 reads TGTGCCAGCAGTCGACGGTTTATGAACACTGAAGCTTTCTTT.

The CDR3 here is CASILQGTSGRWYEQYF. DNA of the CDR3: TGTGCCAGCATCCTACAGGGTACTAGCGGGAGGTGGTACGAGCAGTACTTC. This chain links TRBV6-1 with TRBJ2-7; TRBD2 matches 12 bases. The CDR3 has 17 residues. With 7 bases clipped from V and 4 bases from J, the junction kept 14 bases outside the gene matches. Looked up from germline, CDR1 is MNHNS and CDR2 is SASEGT.

There are a few counts of this clonotype. The rearrangement links TRBV28 to TRBJ1-1; D possibly corresponds to TRBD1 (5 bases). In germline, CDR1 is MDHEN, CDR2 SYDVKM. The CDR3 is 14 residues long. Trimming stripped 3 bases from V and 4 bases from J, with 12 bases between. This CDR3 is CASSFWQGSTEAFF. The CDR3 bases are TGTGCCAGCAGTTTTTGGCAGGGAAGCACTGAAGCTTTCTTT.

This clonotype was detected ten times or more. J is TRBJ2-2 and V is TRBV4-1; D perhaps matches TRBD2 (6 bases). Germline values: CDR1 MGHRA, CDR2 YSYEKL. This CDR3 has 17 residues. V lost 3 bases to trimming and J lost 0 bases, with 14 bases between them. The chain's CDR3 is CASSHPGLPPNTGELFF. CDR3 coding DNA: TGCGCCAGCAGCCACCCGGGACTCCCTCCGAACACCGGGGAGCTGTTTTTT.

This clonotype was recorded at least ten times. The V call is TRBV7-9, the J call TRBJ2-3, with 9 bases fitting TRBD1. CDR3 length equals 16 residues. Germline CDR1 reads SEHNR; CDR2 reads FQNEAQ (reference sequence). The junction had 5 bases not matched to a gene; V was cut back by 1 base and J by 3 bases. The chain's CDR3 is CASSLVAGTGTDTQYF. CDR3 DNA sequence: TGTGCCAGCAGCTTAGTAGCCGGGACAGGGACAGATACGCAGTATTTT.

Worth noting for this clonotype: Given a much more abundant clone one base away, this may be a read error. The chain has TRBV10-3 and TRBJ2-2, with a weak D call TRBD2 (6 bases). The germline V and J ends were trimmed by 10 bases and 3 bases, with 15 bases remaining between them. The CDR3 has 14 amino acids. The germline V gene has CDR1 ENHRY and CDR2 SYGVKD. CDR3 DNA sequence: TGTGCCACCTTAACGGGGGTGTACACCGGGGAGCTGTTTTTT. Translating gives CATLTGVYTGELFF.

This clonotype was detected a few times. This rearrangement joins TRBV2 to TRBJ2-2, with unresolved D. The germline V gene has CDR1 SNHLY and CDR2 FYNNEI. The CDR3 covers 16 residues. V was cut by 0 bases and J by 7 bases, with 15 bases left in between. This CDR3 is CASSEAEDRINGELFF. The CDR3 region has the DNA TGTGCCAGCAGTGAAGCCGAGGACCGAATTAACGGGGAGCTGTTTTTT.

This clonotype came up many times. V gene TRBV5-1 combines with J gene TRBJ1-4; a weak D match, TRBD1 (5 bases). The germline V gene has CDR1 SGHRS and CDR2 YFSETQ. The CDR3 has 14 residues. The V end lost 1 base, the J end lost 2 bases, and 6 bases lay between the germline ends. In nucleotides, the CDR3 is TGCGCCAGCAGCTTGTGGGGGACTAATGAAAAACTGTTTTTT. Encoded protein: CASSLWGTNEKLFF.

In this sample, this clonotype turned up many times. The chain is built from TRBV6-6 and TRBJ1-1, with a tentative D call TRBD1 (6 bases). The CDR3 loop spans 15 amino acids. The germline V and J ends were trimmed by 2 bases and 1 base, with 11 bases remaining between them. Germline V gives CDR1 MNHNY, CDR2 SVGAGI (reference sequence). The CDR3 sequence: CASSYGGHPNTEAFF. In DNA form, the CDR3 reads TGTGCCAGCAGTTACGGGGGACACCCGAACACTGAAGCTTTCTTT.

The J gene is TRBJ2-7, the V gene TRBV5-8; D may correspond to TRBD1 or TRBD2 (5 bases each). V dropped 2 bases and J dropped 3 bases, with 24 bases sitting between them. Per germline, CDR1 SGHTS and CDR2 YDEGEE. The CDR3 is made up of 18 amino acids. CDR3 residues: CASSFTGPIFYEGYEQYF. CDR3 DNA: TGTGCCAGCAGCTTTACGGGACCGATCTTTTACGAGGGCTACGAGCAGTACTTC. Full variable domain (remainder filled in from reference TRBV5-8 and TRBJ2-7): EAGVTQSPTHLIKTRGQQATLRCSPISGHTSVYWYQQALGLGLQFLLWYDEGEERNRGNFPPRFSGRQFPNYSSELNVNALELEDSALYLCASSFTGPIFYEGYEQYFGPGTRLTVT.

This clonotype was seen a few times. The V gene is TRBV10-3, the J gene TRBJ2-1, with TRBD2 identical over 9 bases. The CDR3 covers 17 residues. V was clipped by 0 bases and J by 1 base; unmatched bases: 4. Germline CDR1 is ENHRY and CDR2 is SYGVKD. The CDR3 spells CAISESWGLASYNEQFF. CDR3 bases: TGTGCCATCAGTGAGTCGTGGGGACTAGCATCCTACAATGAGCAGTTCTTC.

The chain is built from TRBV7-2 and TRBJ2-5; D might be TRBD2 (5 bases). This CDR3 has 15 residues. Germline CDR1 SGHTA, CDR2 FQGNSA. Trimming removed 4 bases from V and 2 bases from J, with 14 bases in between. The DNA for the CDR3 is TGTGCCAGCAGCTCCGGACTCCGGTGGCAAGAGACCCAGTACTTC. It codes for CASSSGLRWQETQYF. The whole variable domain, remainder taken from reference TRBV7-2 and TRBJ2-5, is GAGVSQSPSNKVTEKGKDVELRCDPISGHTALYWYRQSLGQGLEFLIYFQGNSAPDKSGLPSDRFSAERTGGSVSTLTIQRTQQEDSAVYLCASSSGLRWQETQYFGPGTRLLVL.

Ten or more counts support this clonotype. This chain uses TRBV6-5 with TRBJ2-5; D gene uncertain. The CDR3 has 14 amino acids. Trimming cost V 2 bases and J 2 bases, with 9 bases left between them. Germline CDR1 reads MNHEY; CDR2 reads SVGAGI. CDR3: CASSYRHLQETQYF. CDR3 in DNA: TGTGCCAGCAGTTACCGCCACCTACAAGAGACCCAGTACTTC.

This clonotype was found many times. J is TRBJ1-4 and V is TRBV20-1; 9 bases are a match to TRBD1. V lost 0 bases to trimming and J lost 7 bases; unmatched junction nucleotides: 6. CDR3 length: 15 amino acids. From germline, CDR1 is DFQATT and CDR2 SNEGSKA (reference sequence). The CDR3 DNA sequence: TGCAGTGCTAGAGATCCGGGACAGGGTTTTGAAAAACTGTTTTTT. Translated, it gives CSARDPGQGFEKLFF.

This clonotype has a handful of counts. V and J are TRBV5-4 and TRBJ2-3; 9 nucleotides match TRBD2. J gave up 1 base and V 7 bases, and 1 base lay outside the gene matches. Germline CDR1 and CDR2: SGHNT and YYREEE (reference sequence). This CDR3 comprises 13 residues. CDR3 in amino acids: CASRLAGTDTQYF. In nucleotides, the CDR3 is TGTGCCAGCCGACTAGCGGGCACAGATACGCAGTATTTT. The whole variable domain, filled in from reference TRBV5-4 and TRBJ2-3, reads ETGVTQSPTHLIKTRGQQVTLRCSSQSGHNTVSWYQQALGQGPQFIFQYYREEENGRGNFPPRFSGLQFPNYSSELNVNALELDDSALYLCASRLAGTDTQYFGPGTRLTVL.

This clonotype was picked up many times. The CDR3 spells CASSQAGTSGKVSYEQYF. DNA for the CDR3: TGTGCCAGCAGCCAAGCCGGGACTAGCGGGAAGGTCTCCTACGAGCAGTACTTC. The V call is TRBV4-2, the J call TRBJ2-7; TRBD2 aligns across 13 bases. The CDR3 is 18 residues long. Germline V CDR1 and CDR2: LGHNA, YNFKEQ. Unmatched junction bases numbered 6, after V lost 1 base and J lost 0 bases.

The chain employs TRBV14 and TRBJ2-2, with D perhaps TRBD2 (6 bases). The CDR3 extends over 17 amino acids. Looked up from germline, CDR1 is SGHDN and CDR2 is FVKESK. The V end was cut by 4 bases, the J end by 2 bases, with 17 bases between. The CDR3 DNA sequence: TGTGCCAGCAGCCCAAAGAACGGGGGACCAAACACCGGGGAGCTGTTTTTT. Translating it yields CASSPKNGGPNTGELFF.

Only a few counts were recorded for this clonotype. The rearrangement joins TRBV4-3 to TRBJ2-1; D not resolved. V lost 0 bases and J 5 bases, leaving 5 bases between the germline ends. The CDR3 is made up of 13 amino acids. Looked up from germline, CDR1 is LGHNA and CDR2 is YSLEER. The CDR3 DNA reads TGCGCCAGCAGCCAAGAACTCCACAATGAGCAGTTCTTC. The encoded protein is CASSQELHNEQFF.

This clonotype has at least ten counts. V and J are TRBV5-1 and TRBJ1-4; D gene ambiguous. V lost 1 base to trimming and J lost 0 bases, with 4 bases between them. The CDR3 loop spans 14 amino acids. CDR1 is SGHRS and CDR2 is YFSETQ in the germline V gene. The DNA of the CDR3 is TGCGCCAGCAGCTTGTCCGCAACTAATGAAAAACTGTTTTTT. It codes for CASSLSATNEKLFF.

This clonotype was observed a few times. This chain uses TRBV28 with TRBJ2-1, with D uncertain. V lost 6 bases to trimming and J lost 4 bases, with 13 bases between them. CDR3 length: 14 residues. Germline V gives CDR1 MDHEN, CDR2 SYDVKM. CDR3 coding DNA: TGTGCCAGCAGCGTCGAGCAGGTTTACAATGAGCAGTTCTTC. The encoded protein is CASSVEQVYNEQFF.

This clonotype was found many times. The rearrangement links TRBV12-3 or TRBV12-4 to TRBJ2-5, with a tentative D call TRBD2 (6 bases). V dropped 5 bases and J dropped 4 bases, with 14 bases sitting between them. The CDR3 has 14 amino acids. This CDR3 is CASSPPGSRETQYF. The CDR3 DNA reads TGTGCCAGCAGTCCCCCCGGGAGTCGAGAGACCCAGTACTTC.